These 3 T cell receptor beta chains came from one sample sequenced in a study of blood T cell repertoires in COVID-19. TCRdb keeps only in-frame clones here, not all; method: immunoSEQ multiplex PCR. Altogether about 430,000 clones are present, 85% to 90% being singletons, with the ten largest covering 0.95% to 1.2%. The sample consisted of PBMCs or T cells enriched from blood (not recorded which). All receptors derive from a man younger than 45 who had recovered from COVID-19.

This chain uses TRBV7-9 with TRBJ1-5; the D gene is possibly TRBD1 (5 bases). This CDR3 has 14 amino acids. With 5 bases removed from V and 3 bases from J, the gap between germline ends came to 11 bases. Germline lookup yields CDR1 SEHNR and CDR2 FQNEAQ (reference sequence). The CDR3 coding sequence is TGTGCCAGCAGCCAATCGGGGGTCAATCAGCCCCAGCATTTT. Its translation: CASSQSGVNQPQHF.

This sequence joins TRBV5-6 and TRBJ1-3; 8 bases fit TRBD1. There are 15 residues in the CDR3. V gave up 1 base and J gave up 2 bases; unmatched junction bases: 2. Germline assignment: CDR1 SGHDT and CDR2 YYEEEE. This CDR3 reads CASSLMTGAGNTIYF. The DNA for the CDR3 is TGTGCCAGCAGCTTGATGACAGGGGCTGGAAACACCATATATTTT.

Only a few counts were recorded for this clone. This chain uses TRBV24-1 with TRBJ2-3; D is perhaps TRBD1 (6 bases). This CDR3 has 14 amino acids. V was clipped by 3 bases and J by 4 bases, with 10 bases between them. Looked up from germline, CDR1 is KGHDR and CDR2 is SFDVKD. The CDR3 DNA reads as TGTGCCACCAGTGATCCACAGGGCCCAGATACGCAGTATTTT. It codes for CATSDPQGPDTQYF.